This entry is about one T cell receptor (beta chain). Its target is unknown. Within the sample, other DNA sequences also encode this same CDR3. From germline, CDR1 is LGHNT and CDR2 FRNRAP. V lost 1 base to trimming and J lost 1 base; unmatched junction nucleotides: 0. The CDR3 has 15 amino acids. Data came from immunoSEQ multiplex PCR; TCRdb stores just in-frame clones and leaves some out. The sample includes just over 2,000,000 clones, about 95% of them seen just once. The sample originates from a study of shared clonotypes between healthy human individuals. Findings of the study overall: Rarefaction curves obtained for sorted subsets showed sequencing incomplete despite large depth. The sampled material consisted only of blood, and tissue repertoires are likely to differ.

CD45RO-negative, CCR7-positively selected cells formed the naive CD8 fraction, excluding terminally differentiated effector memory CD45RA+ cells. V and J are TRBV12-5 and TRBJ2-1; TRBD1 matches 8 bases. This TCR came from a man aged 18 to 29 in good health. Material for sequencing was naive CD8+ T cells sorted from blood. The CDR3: CASGLGQGSYNEQFF. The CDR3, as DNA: TGTGCTAGTGGTTTGGGACAGGGGTCCTACAATGAGCAGTTCTTC.